This passage covers 21 T cell receptor beta chains from one sample sequenced in a study of blood T cell repertoires in COVID-19. Here immunoSEQ multiplex PCR was the method, and the copy in TCRdb shows in-frame clones only, minus some. The sample holds about 130,000 clones; about four fifths are singletons and the top ten take 17%. Sequencing was performed on peripheral blood. These receptor sequences come from a man aged 25-40 years with COVID-19, enrolled during active disease.

J is TRBJ1-5 and V is TRBV12-3 or TRBV12-4; D unclear. The length of the CDR3 is 13 residues. Trimming pared 5 bases from V and 3 bases from J, leaving 8 bases between. The CDR3 DNA reads TGTGCCAGCAGTCTAGTCCTCAATCAGCCCCAGCATTTT. It yields the protein CASSLVLNQPQHF.

This chain links TRBV19 with TRBJ2-3; 9 bases are a match to TRBD2. Looked up from germline, CDR1 is LNHDA and CDR2 is SQIVND (reference sequence). The CDR3 has 14 amino acids. The junction had 9 bases not matched to a gene; V was cut back by 9 bases and J by 5 bases. CDR3 bases: TGTGCCAGCCGAGGGCGGGGGGGCGAAGATACGCAGTATTTT. Residues: CASRGRGGEDTQYF.

The rearrangement joins TRBV30 to TRBJ2-1; 7 bases are a match to TRBD2. Germline V gene data show CDR1 as GTSNPN and CDR2 as SVGIG (reference sequence). With 1 base clipped from V and 0 bases from J, the junction kept 9 bases outside the gene matches. The CDR3 sequence is 17 residues long. The DNA of the CDR3 is TGTGCCTGGAGTGGAGGGTCCGGGACTACCTCCTACAATGAGCAGTTCTTC. It yields the protein CAWSGGSGTTSYNEQFF.

The chain combines TRBV5-1 with TRBJ2-7; 13 bases align to TRBD2. The germline CDR1 and CDR2 sequences are SGHRS and YFSETQ. The trim removed 0 bases at V and 7 bases at J, leaving 4 bases unmatched. The CDR3 covers 15 residues. The CDR3 DNA reads TGCGCCAGCAGCTTGGGACTAGCGGGAGGAAGTGAGCAGTACTTC. Amino acid sequence: CASSLGLAGGSEQYF.

The rearrangement uses TRBV30 and TRBJ1-2, with D tentatively TRBD1 (5 bases). This CDR3 is 12 amino acids long. Trimming pared 5 bases from V and 3 bases from J, leaving 10 bases between. The germline CDR1 and CDR2 sequences are GTSNPN and SVGIG (reference sequence). The DNA for the CDR3 is TGTGCCTGGTTACAGGCCTACTATGGCTACACCTTC. Translating gives CAWLQAYYGYTF.

The rearrangement joins TRBV4-2 to TRBJ2-2; 8 bases align to TRBD1. This CDR3 has 18 amino acids. The V segment lost 1 base and the J segment 3 bases; nucleotides outside the gene matches: 10. Germline CDR1 LGHNA, CDR2 YNFKEQ. For the CDR3, the DNA is TGTGCCAGCAGCCAAGGGTTAGCCGCGACAGGGGACACCGGGGAGCTGTTTTTT. Translation: CASSQGLAATGDTGELFF.

The chain couples TRBV27 to TRBJ2-1; 8 bases fit TRBD1. The length of the CDR3 is 14 residues. Unmatched junction bases numbered 8, after V lost 4 bases and J lost 9 bases. Germline-derived CDR1 and CDR2 are MNHEY and SMNVEV (reference sequence). CDR3 bases: TGTGCCAGCAGTTACAACAGGGGGGCTGGTGAGCAGTTCTTC. Its translation: CASSYNRGAGEQFF.

This rearrangement joins TRBV6-4 to TRBJ1-6; 7 positions agree with TRBD1. This CDR3 contains 14 residues. Germline CDR1 reads MRHNA; CDR2 reads SNTAGT. V lost 6 bases and J lost 9; bases outside the gene matches: 8. CDR3 in DNA: TGTGCCAGCAGATCGACAGGGTTAAGTTCACCCCTCCACTTT. Its protein is CASRSTGLSSPLHF.

The chain employs TRBV4-1 and TRBJ1-2, with 9 bases matching TRBD1. Germline CDR1 and CDR2: MGHRA and YSYEKL. Trimming removed 0 bases from V and 4 bases from J; junction bases left unmatched: 3. This CDR3 is built from 15 residues. The CDR3 DNA is TGCGCCAGCAGCCAAGATCCGACAGGGGGCTATGGCTACACCTTC. Its protein product is CASSQDPTGGYGYTF.

V and J are TRBV7-8 and TRBJ2-7; possible D gene TRBD1, 6 bases. This CDR3 contains 13 residues. Germline V gene sequence: CDR1 SGHVS, CDR2 FQNEAQ. Trimming left V 9 bases short and J 0 bases short, with 12 bases between. This CDR3 is CASTGRASYEQYF. The CDR3 coding sequence is TGTGCCAGTACAGGGCGTGCCTCCTACGAGCAGTACTTC. The full variable domain, rest sourced from reference TRBV7-8 and TRBJ2-7, is GAGVSQSPRYKVAKRGQDVALRCDPISGHVSLFWYQQALGQGPEFLTYFQNEAQLDKSGLPSDRFFAERPEGSVSTLKIQRTQQEDSAVYLCASTGRASYEQYFGPGTRLTVT.

There are a few counts of this clone. The V gene is TRBV6-6, the J gene TRBJ1-5; 9 nucleotides agree with TRBD1. The J segment lost 4 bases and the V segment lost 5 bases, leaving 12 bases of the junction unmatched. CDR1 and CDR2 from the germline V gene are MNHNY and SVGAGI (reference sequence). This CDR3 spans 17 amino acids. Written as DNA, the CDR3 is TGTGCCAGCAGTCGCCAAACAGGGGGCGTAGGAAATCAGCCCCAGCATTTT. Its translation is CASSRQTGGVGNQPQHF.

The V call is TRBV3-1 (or the pseudogene TRBV3-2), the J call TRBJ2-3, with unresolved D. Germline CDR1 and CDR2: LGHDT and YNNKEL (reference sequence). The CDR3 length is 18 residues. With 0 bases removed from V and 0 bases from J, the gap between germline ends came to 16 bases. The DNA of the CDR3 is TGTGCCAGCAGCCAAGAAATCGACACACACTCTAGCACAGATACGCAGTATTTT. Its translation: CASSQEIDTHSSTDTQYF.

The CDR3, as DNA: TGTGCCAGCAGCTCAGGACTAGTGGTAGGGCTCACAGATACGCAGTATTTT. Residues: CASSSGLVVGLTDTQYF. V gene TRBV9 combines with J gene TRBJ2-3; TRBD2 matches at 7 bases. The V and J ends lost 4 bases and 2 bases, in that order; junction bases with no gene match: 13. Germline CDR1 is SGDLS and CDR2 is YYNGEE. This CDR3 contains 17 residues.

The rearrangement uses TRBV5-8 and TRBJ2-2; 7 bases agree with TRBD1. Germline CDR1 SGHTS, CDR2 YDEGEE. The trim removed 4 bases at V and 4 bases at J, leaving 7 bases unmatched. CDR3 size: 15 residues. The CDR3 DNA sequence: TGTGCCAGCAGCAGACGACAGGGTGGCACCGGGGAGCTGTTTTTT. As protein: CASSRRQGGTGELFF.

This chain joins TRBV30 and TRBJ2-7; tentative D call: TRBD1 (5 bases). The CDR3 loop spans 11 amino acids. The germline V and J ends were trimmed by 3 bases and 4 bases, with 7 bases remaining between them. The germline V gene has CDR1 GTSNPN and CDR2 SVGIG (reference sequence). CDR3 bases: TGTGCCTGGAGAGGGGTTTACGAGCAGTACTTC. Translated: CAWRGVYEQYF. Full variable domain (rest looked up from reference TRBV30 and TRBJ2-7): SQTIHQWPATLVQPVGSPLSLECTVEGTSNPNLYWYRQAAGRGLQLLFYSVGIGQISSEVPQNLSASRPQDRQFILSSKKLLLSDSGFYLCAWRGVYEQYFGPGTRLTVT.

This chain's CDR3 is CASWAGNYEQYF. CDR3 bases: TGTGCCAGCTGGGCAGGGAACTACGAGCAGTACTTC. V usage is TRBV6-5 and J usage is TRBJ2-7; a possible D gene is TRBD1 (5 bases). CDR3 size: 12 residues. Trimming took 8 bases from V and 3 from J, leaving 11 bases between them. CDR1 is MNHEY, CDR2 SVGAGI, per germline.

This chain links TRBV5-1 with TRBJ1-5; possibly TRBD1 for D (5 bases). Trimming removed 0 bases at V and 4 bases at J, with 8 bases between. Germline V gene data show CDR1 as SGHRS and CDR2 as YFSETQ. The CDR3 has 14 residues. CDR3 in amino acids: CASSLEGLNQPQHF. The CDR3 nucleotides read TGCGCCAGCAGCTTGGAGGGGCTAAATCAGCCCCAGCATTTT.

The chain recombines TRBV6-1 with TRBJ2-4, with D perhaps matching TRBD2 (5 bases). Trimming took 4 bases from V and 1 from J, leaving 11 bases between them. The germline gives CDR1 MNHNS, CDR2 SASEGT. The CDR3 loop spans 15 amino acids. The CDR3 loop is CASSAATGAKNIQYF. The CDR3 DNA is TGTGCCAGCAGTGCAGCAACGGGGGCCAAAAACATTCAGTACTTC.

This chain uses TRBV14 with TRBJ2-4, with D possibly being TRBD2 (5 bases). The germline CDR1 and CDR2 sequences are SGHDN and FVKESK. The CDR3 is made up of 13 amino acids. V dropped 6 bases and J dropped 7 bases, with 13 bases sitting between them. The CDR3 nucleotides are TGTGCCAGCAGACCAAGCGGAATCAACATTCAGTACTTC. It yields the protein CASRPSGINIQYF.

V gene TRBV7-2 combines with J gene TRBJ2-3, with 9 bases identical to TRBD2. V was clipped by 4 bases and J by 0 bases; unmatched bases: 8. The CDR3 is made up of 17 amino acids. Germline assignment: CDR1 SGHTA and CDR2 FQGNSA. CDR3 region: CASSSRRAGGSTDTQYF. CDR3 DNA sequence: TGTGCCAGCAGCTCCCGCCGGGCGGGGGGGAGCACAGATACGCAGTATTTT.

The V gene is TRBV28, the J gene TRBJ2-5; D is unresolved. Germline CDR1 reads MDHEN; CDR2 reads SYDVKM. The CDR3 runs to 16 residues. The V end was cut by 4 bases, the J end by 5 bases, with 20 bases between. This CDR3 reads CASSSLGATPRETQYF. Written as DNA, the CDR3 is TGTGCCAGCAGTTCGTTAGGAGCCACCCCGAGGGAGACCCAGTACTTC.